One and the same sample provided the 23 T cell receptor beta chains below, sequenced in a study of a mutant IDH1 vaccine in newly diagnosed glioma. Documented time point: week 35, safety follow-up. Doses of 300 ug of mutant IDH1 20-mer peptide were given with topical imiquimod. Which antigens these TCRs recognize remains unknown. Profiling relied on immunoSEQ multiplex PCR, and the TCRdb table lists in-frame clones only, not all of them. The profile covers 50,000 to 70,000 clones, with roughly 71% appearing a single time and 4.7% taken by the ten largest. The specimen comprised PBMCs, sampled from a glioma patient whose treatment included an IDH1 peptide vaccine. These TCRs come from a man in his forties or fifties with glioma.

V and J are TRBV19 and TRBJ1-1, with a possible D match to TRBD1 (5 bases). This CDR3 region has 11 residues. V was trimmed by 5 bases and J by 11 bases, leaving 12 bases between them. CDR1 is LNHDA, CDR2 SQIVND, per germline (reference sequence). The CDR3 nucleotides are TGTGCCAGTAGTCCGGGGCTCCAGGCTTTCTTT. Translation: CASSPGLQAFF.

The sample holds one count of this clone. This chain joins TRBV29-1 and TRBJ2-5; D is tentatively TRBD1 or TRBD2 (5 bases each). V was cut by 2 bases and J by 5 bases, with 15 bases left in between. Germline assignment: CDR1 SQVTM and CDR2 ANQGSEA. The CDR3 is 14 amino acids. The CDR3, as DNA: TGCAGCGTTGAAAGTGGGGCAGGAGGTGAGACCCAGTACTTC. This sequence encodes CSVESGAGGETQYF.

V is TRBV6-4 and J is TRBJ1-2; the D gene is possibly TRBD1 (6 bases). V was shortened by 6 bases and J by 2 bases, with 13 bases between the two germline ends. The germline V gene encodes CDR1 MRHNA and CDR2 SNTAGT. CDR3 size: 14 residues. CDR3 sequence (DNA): TGTGCCAGCAGCCCAGGACAGTTGAACTATGGCTACACCTTC. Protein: CASSPGQLNYGYTF.

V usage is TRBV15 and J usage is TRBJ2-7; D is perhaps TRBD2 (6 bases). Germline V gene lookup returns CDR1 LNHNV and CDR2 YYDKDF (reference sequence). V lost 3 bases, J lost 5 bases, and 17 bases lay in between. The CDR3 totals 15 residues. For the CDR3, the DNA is TGTGCCACCAGCAGGGGAGCCCCGGGGGTTAACGAGCAGTACTTC. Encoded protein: CATSRGAPGVNEQYF.

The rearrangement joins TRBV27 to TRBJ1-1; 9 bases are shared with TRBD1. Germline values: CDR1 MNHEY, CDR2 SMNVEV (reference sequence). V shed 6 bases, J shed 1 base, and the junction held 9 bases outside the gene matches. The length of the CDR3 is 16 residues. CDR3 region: CASRTGGNFGNTEAFF. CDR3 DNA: TGTGCCAGCAGGACAGGGGGAAATTTCGGGAACACTGAAGCTTTCTTT.

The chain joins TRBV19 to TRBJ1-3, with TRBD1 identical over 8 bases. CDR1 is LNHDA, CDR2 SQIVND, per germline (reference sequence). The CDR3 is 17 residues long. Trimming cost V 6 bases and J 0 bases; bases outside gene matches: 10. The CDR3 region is CASRQGDRSPSGNTIYF. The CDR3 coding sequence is TGTGCCAGTAGACAGGGGGATAGATCCCCCTCTGGAAACACCATATATTTT.

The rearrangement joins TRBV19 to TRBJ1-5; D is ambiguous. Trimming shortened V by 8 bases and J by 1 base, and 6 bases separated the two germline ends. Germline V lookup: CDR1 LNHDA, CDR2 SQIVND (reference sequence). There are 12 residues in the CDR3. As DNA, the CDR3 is TGTGCCAGTTCCCAGAGCAATCAGCCCCAGCATTTT. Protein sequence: CASSQSNQPQHF.

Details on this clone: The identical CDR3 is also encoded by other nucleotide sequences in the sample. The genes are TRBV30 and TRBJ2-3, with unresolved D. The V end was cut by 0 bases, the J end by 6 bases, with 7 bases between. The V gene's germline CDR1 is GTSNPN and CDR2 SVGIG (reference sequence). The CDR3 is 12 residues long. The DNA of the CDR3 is TGTGCCTGGAGTGTACTCGGGGATACGCAGTATTTT. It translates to CAWSVLGDTQYF.

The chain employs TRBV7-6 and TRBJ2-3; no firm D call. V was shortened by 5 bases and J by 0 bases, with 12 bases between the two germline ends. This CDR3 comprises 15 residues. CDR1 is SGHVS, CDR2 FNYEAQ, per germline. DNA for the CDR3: TGTGCCAGCAGCCCCGTTGCATATAGCACAGATACGCAGTATTTT. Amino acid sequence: CASSPVAYSTDTQYF.

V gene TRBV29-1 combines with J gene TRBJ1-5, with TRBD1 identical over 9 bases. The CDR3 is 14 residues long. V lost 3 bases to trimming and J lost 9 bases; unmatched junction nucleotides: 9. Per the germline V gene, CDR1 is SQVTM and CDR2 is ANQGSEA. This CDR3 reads CSVEISGQGGPQHF. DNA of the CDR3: TGCAGCGTTGAGATCTCGGGACAGGGAGGGCCCCAGCATTTT. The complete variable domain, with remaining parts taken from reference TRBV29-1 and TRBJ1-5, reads SAVISQKPSRDICQRGTSLTIQCQVDSQVTMMFWYRQQPGQSLTLIATANQGSEATYESGFVIDKFPISRPNLTFSTLTVSNMSPEDSSIYLCSVEISGQGGPQHFGDGTRLSIL.

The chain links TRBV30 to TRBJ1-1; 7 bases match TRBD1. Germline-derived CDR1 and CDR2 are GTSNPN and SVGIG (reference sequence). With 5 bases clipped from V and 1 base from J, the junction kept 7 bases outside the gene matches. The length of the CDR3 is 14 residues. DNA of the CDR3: TGTGCCTGGGCGGCCGACAGGGCGAACACTGAAGCTTTCTTT. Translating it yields CAWAADRANTEAFF.

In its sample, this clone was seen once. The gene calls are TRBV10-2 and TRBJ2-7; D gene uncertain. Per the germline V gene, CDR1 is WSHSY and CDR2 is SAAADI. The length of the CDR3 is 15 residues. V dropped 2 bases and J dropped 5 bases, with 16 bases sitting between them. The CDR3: CASSEGRQSRDEQYF. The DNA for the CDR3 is TGCGCCAGCAGTGAGGGAAGGCAGAGTCGCGACGAGCAGTACTTC.

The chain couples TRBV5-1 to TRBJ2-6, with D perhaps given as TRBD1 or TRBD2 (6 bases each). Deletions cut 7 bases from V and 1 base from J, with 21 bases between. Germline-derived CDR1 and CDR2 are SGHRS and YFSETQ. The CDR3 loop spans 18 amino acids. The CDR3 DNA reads TGCGCCAGCGACGCTGTGGGGGCGGGGCGTTCTGGGGCCAACGTCCTGACTTTC. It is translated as CASDAVGAGRSGANVLTF.

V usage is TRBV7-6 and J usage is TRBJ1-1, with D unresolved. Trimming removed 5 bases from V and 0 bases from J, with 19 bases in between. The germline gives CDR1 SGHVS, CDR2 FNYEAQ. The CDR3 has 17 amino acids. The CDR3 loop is CASSRGGLGAMNTEAFF. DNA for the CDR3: TGTGCCAGCAGCCGAGGAGGGTTAGGAGCCATGAACACTGAAGCTTTCTTT.

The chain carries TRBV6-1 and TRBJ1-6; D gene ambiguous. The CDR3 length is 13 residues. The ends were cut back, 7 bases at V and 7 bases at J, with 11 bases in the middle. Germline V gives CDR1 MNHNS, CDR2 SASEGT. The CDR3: CASIEVGNSPLHF. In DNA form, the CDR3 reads TGTGCCAGCATCGAGGTAGGGAATTCACCCCTCCACTTT.

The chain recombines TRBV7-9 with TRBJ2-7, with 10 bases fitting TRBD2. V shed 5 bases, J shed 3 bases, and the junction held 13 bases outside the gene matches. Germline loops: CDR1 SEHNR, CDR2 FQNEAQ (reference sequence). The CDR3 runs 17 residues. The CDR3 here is CASSRRLAGAPGYEQYF. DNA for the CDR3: TGTGCCAGCAGCCGAAGGCTAGCGGGAGCCCCGGGCTACGAGCAGTACTTC. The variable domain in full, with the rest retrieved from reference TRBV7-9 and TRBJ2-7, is DTGVSQNPRHKITKRGQNVTFRCDPISEHNRLYWYRQTLGQGPEFLTYFQNEAQLEKSRLLSDRFSAERPKGSFSTLEIQRTEQGDSAMYLCASSRRLAGAPGYEQYFGPGTRLTVT.

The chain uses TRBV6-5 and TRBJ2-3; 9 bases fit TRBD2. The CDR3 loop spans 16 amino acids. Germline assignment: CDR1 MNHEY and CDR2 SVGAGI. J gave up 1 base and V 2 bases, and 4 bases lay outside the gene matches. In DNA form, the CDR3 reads TGTGCCAGCAGTTACAGAGCGGGGGGCGGCACAGATACGCAGTATTTT. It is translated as CASSYRAGGGTDTQYF.

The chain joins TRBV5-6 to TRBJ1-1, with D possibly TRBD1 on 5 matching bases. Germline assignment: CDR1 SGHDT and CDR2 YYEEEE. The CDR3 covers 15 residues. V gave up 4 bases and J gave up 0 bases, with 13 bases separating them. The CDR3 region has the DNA TGTGCCAGCAGCGGGAGAGGGACGCTGAACACTGAAGCTTTCTTT. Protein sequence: CASSGRGTLNTEAFF.

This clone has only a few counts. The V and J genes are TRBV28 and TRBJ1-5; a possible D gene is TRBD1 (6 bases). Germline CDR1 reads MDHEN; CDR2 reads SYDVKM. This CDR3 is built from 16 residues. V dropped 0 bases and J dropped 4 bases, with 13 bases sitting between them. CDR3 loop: CASSLWTGRGNQPQHF. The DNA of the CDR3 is TGTGCCAGCAGTTTATGGACAGGCCGCGGTAATCAGCCCCAGCATTTT.

The CDR3 protein is CASSLDGPYEQYF. The CDR3 nucleotides are TGTGCCAGCAGCTTGGACGGACCCTACGAGCAGTACTTC. V is TRBV5-5 and J is TRBJ2-7; D is ambiguous. With 0 bases removed from V and 2 bases from J, the gap between germline ends came to 6 bases. Looked up from germline, CDR1 is SGHKS and CDR2 is YYEKEE (reference sequence). The CDR3 is made up of 13 amino acids.

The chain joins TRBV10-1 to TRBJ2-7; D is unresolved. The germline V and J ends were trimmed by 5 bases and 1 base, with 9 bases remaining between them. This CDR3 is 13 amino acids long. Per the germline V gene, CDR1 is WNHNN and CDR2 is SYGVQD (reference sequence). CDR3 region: CASSPTRSYEQYF. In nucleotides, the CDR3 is TGCGCCAGCAGTCCAACCCGTTCCTACGAGCAGTACTTC.

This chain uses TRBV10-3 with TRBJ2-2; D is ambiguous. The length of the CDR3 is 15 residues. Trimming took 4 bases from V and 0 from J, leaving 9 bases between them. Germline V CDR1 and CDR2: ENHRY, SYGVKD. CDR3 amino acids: CAISGRVANTGELFF. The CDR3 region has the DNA TGTGCCATCAGTGGAAGGGTTGCGAACACCGGGGAGCTGTTTTTT.

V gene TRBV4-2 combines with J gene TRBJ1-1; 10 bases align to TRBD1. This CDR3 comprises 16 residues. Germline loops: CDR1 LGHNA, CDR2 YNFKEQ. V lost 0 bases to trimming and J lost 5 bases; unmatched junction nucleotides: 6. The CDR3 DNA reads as TGTGCCAGCAGCCAAGATTGGGACAGGGGCGGGACTGAAGCTTTCTTT. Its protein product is CASSQDWDRGGTEAFF.